This T cell receptor beta chain stems from a study of cytomegalovirus exposure and HLA in healthy donors. After removal of 5 bases from V and 7 bases from J, the junction contained 8 bases not matched to a gene. Germline V gives CDR1 LNHDA, CDR2 SQIVND (reference sequence). The CDR3 is made up of 15 amino acids. With regard to this clone: Its antigen remains unidentified.

An approximately 120-subject validation cohort, separate from the approximately 670-subject first cohort, supplied the donors. General observations from the study: Specific recognition of CMV antigens was confirmed in vitro for a few chains (all CMV-associated). Cytomegalovirus-associated TCR beta chains were listed, numbering roughly 150.

TCRdb's copy holds only in-frame clones and misses some; the assay was immunoSEQ multiplex PCR. The sample lists under 200,000 clones; about three quarters were seen once. Sequenced: PBMCs. The V and J genes are TRBV19 and TRBJ1-4; 9 positions match TRBD1. The origin of this receptor is a young woman in good health and CMV-seronegative. This CDR3 reads CASSLHRGRFEKLFF. The CDR3 DNA reads TGTGCCAGTAGTCTGCACAGGGGGCGTTTTGAAAAACTGTTTTTT. Together with reference TRBV19 and TRBJ1-4, the CDR3 gives the full variable domain: DGGITQSPKYLFRKEGQNVTLSCEQNLNHDAMYWYRQDPGQGLRLIYYSQIVNDFQKGDIAEGYSVSREKKESFPLTVTSAQKNPTAFYLCASSLHRGRFEKLFFGSGTQLSVL.